Shown below are 5 T cell receptor beta chains from a single sample sequenced in a study of blood T cell repertoires in COVID-19. Profiled with immunoSEQ multiplex PCR; TCRdb holds only in-frame clones, not every one. The sample has about 120,000 clones; 82% are singletons. The sequencing sample was made of peripheral blood. Every receptor here comes from a human donor in a cohort sampled during active COVID-19.

J is TRBJ2-7 and V is TRBV5-7; TRBD1 matches at 9 bases. TRBV5-7 is an open reading frame whose function is uncertain. The CDR3 covers 19 residues. J gave up 4 bases and V 4 bases, and 21 bases lay outside the gene matches. In DNA, the CDR3 is TGTGCCAGCAGCGCCCTACAGGGGGCCCGGGCGGGGGAAGGGTACGAGCAGTACTTC. Translation: CASSALQGARAGEGYEQYF.

This chain joins TRBV24-1 and TRBJ2-7; TRBD1 agrees at 8 bases. Per germline, CDR1 KGHDR and CDR2 SFDVKD. The CDR3 runs 13 residues. Trimming took 6 bases from V and 6 from J; bases not matched to a gene: 6. The CDR3 nucleotides read TGTGCCACCAGTACAGGGGGAGCCTCCGAGCAGTACTTC. It codes for CATSTGGASEQYF.

This CDR3 reads CASSFLSGEADTQYF. CDR3 DNA: TGTGCCAGCAGCTTCCTCTCGGGGGAGGCAGATACGCAGTATTTT. The chain joins TRBV13 to TRBJ2-3, with a weak D call TRBD2 (6 bases). Trimming removed 3 bases at V and 4 bases at J, with 14 bases between. The germline V gene has CDR1 PRHDT and CDR2 FYEKMQ (reference sequence). The CDR3 covers 15 residues.

This chain uses TRBV28 with TRBJ1-1; D is unclear. The CDR3 covers 18 residues. From germline, CDR1 is MDHEN and CDR2 SYDVKM. Trimming removed 2 bases at V and 3 bases at J, with 22 bases between. CDR3: CASSLAGEGLGRDTEAFF. CDR3 nucleotides: TGTGCCAGCAGTTTAGCCGGGGAAGGCCTCGGAAGAGACACTGAAGCTTTCTTT.

The V gene is TRBV14, the J gene TRBJ2-2; possibly TRBD1 for D (5 bases). The ends were cut back, 5 bases at V and 8 bases at J, with 15 bases in the middle. CDR3 length equals 14 residues. Per the germline V gene, CDR1 is SGHDN and CDR2 is FVKESK. The CDR3 loop is CASSNQGRTGELFF. The CDR3 DNA reads as TGTGCCAGCAGCAACCAGGGCAGGACGGGGGAGCTGTTTTTT.